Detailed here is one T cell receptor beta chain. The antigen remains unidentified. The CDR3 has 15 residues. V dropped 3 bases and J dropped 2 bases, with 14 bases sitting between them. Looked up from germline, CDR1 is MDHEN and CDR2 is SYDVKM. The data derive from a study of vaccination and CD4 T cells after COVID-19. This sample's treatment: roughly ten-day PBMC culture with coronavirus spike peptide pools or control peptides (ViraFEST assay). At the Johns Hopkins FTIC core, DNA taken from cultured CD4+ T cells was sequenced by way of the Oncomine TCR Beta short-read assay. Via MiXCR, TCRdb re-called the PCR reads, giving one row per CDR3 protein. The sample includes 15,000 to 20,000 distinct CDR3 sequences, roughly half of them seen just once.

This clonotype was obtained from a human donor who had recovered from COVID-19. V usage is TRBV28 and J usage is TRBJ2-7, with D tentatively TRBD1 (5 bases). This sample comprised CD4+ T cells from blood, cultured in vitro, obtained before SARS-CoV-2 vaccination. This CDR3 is CASSLATVLTYEQYF. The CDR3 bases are TGTGCCAGCAGTTTGGCGACAGTCCTAACCTACGAGCAGTACTTC.